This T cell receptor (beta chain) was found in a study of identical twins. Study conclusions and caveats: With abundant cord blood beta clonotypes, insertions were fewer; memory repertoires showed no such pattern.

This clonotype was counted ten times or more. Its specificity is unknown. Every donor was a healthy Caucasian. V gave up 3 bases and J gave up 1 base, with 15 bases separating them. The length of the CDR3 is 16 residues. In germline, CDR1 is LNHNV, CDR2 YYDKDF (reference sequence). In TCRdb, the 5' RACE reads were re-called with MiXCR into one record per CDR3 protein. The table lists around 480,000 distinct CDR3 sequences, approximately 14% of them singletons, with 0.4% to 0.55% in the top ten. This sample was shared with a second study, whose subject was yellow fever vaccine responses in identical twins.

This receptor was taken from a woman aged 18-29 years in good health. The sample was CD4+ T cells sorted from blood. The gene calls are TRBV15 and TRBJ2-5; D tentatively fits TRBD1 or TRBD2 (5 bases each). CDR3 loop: CATSSLTSGTQETQYF. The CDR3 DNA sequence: TGTGCCACCAGCAGCCTCACATCGGGGACCCAAGAGACCCAGTACTTC.